The rows below give T cell receptor beta chains drawn from one sample of a study of blood T cell repertoires in COVID-19. Assay: immunoSEQ multiplex PCR; the TCRdb copy retains only in-frame clones and omits some. This table holds about 230,000 clones, about 86% found once. The sample taken for sequencing was peripheral blood. These receptors were taken from a man aged 50 to 60 with active or convalescent COVID-19. CDR3s include the opening cysteine and the closing phenylalanine or tryptophan. A D gene is named only where the DNA matches it firmly. The listing skips clone size in some rows; elsewhere it reads once, few, many or a size class.

d_gene,j_gene,abundance,v_gene,CDR3nt,CDR3aa
TRBD1,TRBJ1-1,.,TRBV11-3,TGTGCCAGCAGAGGGCAGGGGGGCCCAGCTTTCTTT,CASRGQGGPAFF
.,TRBJ2-6,.,TRBV10-1,TGCGCCAGCAACCGGGACAAGGAGCTCTCTGGGGCCAACGTCCTGACTTTC,CASNRDKELSGANVLTF
TRBD1,TRBJ1-1,.,TRBV7-3,TGTGCCAGCAGCTTAGCCGGGACAGTAGCTTTCTTT,CASSLAGTVAFF
.,TRBJ2-6,.,TRBV6-1,TGTGCCAGCAGTGAATCGGGGGACTCTGGGGCCAACGTCCTGACTTTC,CASSESGDSGANVLTF
.,TRBJ1-5,many,TRBV2,TGTGCCAGCAGCGTCCGGGCGGGGCAGGATAGCAATCAGCCCCAGCATTTT,CASSVRAGQDSNQPQHF
TRBD1,TRBJ1-1,.,TRBV4-2,TGTGCCAGCAGCCAAGACCGGGACAGGGGCAACACTGAAGCTTTCTTT,CASSQDRDRGNTEAFF
TRBD2,TRBJ2-7,.,TRBV5-1,TGCGCCAGCAGCTTGGATGGGACTAGAGCCTACGAGCAGTACTTC,CASSLDGTRAYEQYF
.,TRBJ1-2,.,TRBV6-5,TGTGCCAGCAGTTACTCGATCAGGGCCCTTAACTATGGCTACACCTTC,CASSYSIRALNYGYTF
TRBD2,TRBJ2-5,.,TRBV29-1,TGCAGCGTCGGACTAGCGGGGGGGCGGGAGACCCAGTACTTC,CSVGLAGGRETQYF
.,TRBJ1-5,few,TRBV19,TGTGCCAGTGTATCCTCCAGGGGATTTCAGCCCCAGCATTTT,CASVSSRGFQPQHF
TRBD2,TRBJ2-2,.,TRBV4-3,TGCGCCAGCAGCCAGGGCGGGACTAGCAACACCGGGGAGCTGTTTTTT,CASSQGGTSNTGELFF
TRBD2,TRBJ2-7,.,TRBV6-5,TGTGCCAGCAGGCTTCTAGCGGGGGGGCCCTACGAGCAGTACTTC,CASRLLAGGPYEQYF
.,TRBJ2-3,.,TRBV7-3,TGTGCCAGCAGCTTATGGGCTTTTGGAGATACGCAGTATTTT,CASSLWAFGDTQYF
TRBD1,TRBJ1-2,.,TRBV12-3/TRBV12-4,TGTGCCAGCAGTCCCCCAGGGGGCTATGGCTACACCTTC,CASSPPGGYGYTF
.,TRBJ1-2,.,TRBV6-5,TGTGCCAGCAGTCCCCCAGAGGGCGGCTACACCTTC,CASSPPEGGYTF
TRBD1,TRBJ1-1,few,TRBV29-1,TGCAGCGTTGGGGCAGGGGGAATGAACACTGAAGCTTTCTTT,CSVGAGGMNTEAFF
TRBD1,TRBJ2-7,.,TRBV11-3,TGTGCCAGCAGCTCCTGGACAGGGGGCCCCTACGAGCAGTACTTC,CASSSWTGGPYEQYF
TRBD1,TRBJ2-7,.,TRBV5-6,TGTGCCAGCAGCGGCTTGGGGACAGGGAAGTCCTACGAGCAGTACTTC,CASSGLGTGKSYEQYF
.,TRBJ2-7,.,TRBV11-2,TGTGCCAGCAGCTCCCAGGGGAGGGGGGAGCAGTACTTC,CASSSQGRGEQYF
.,TRBJ2-7,.,TRBV7-4,TGTGCCAGCAGCTTAGTACACACCTACGAGCAGTACTTC,CASSLVHTYEQYF
TRBD2,TRBJ2-1,.,TRBV11-2,TGTGCCAGCAGCTCCCGACGGCCAAGCGGGGGGCCTTGGGAGCAGTTCTTC,CASSSRRPSGGPWEQFF
TRBD1,TRBJ1-5,.,TRBV19,TGTGCCAGTAGTCCCCGGACAGGGCTAAATAGCAATCAGCCCCAGCATTTT,CASSPRTGLNSNQPQHF
.,TRBJ2-3,.,TRBV5-5,TGTGCCAGCAGCTTGTTTGGCGGGGGCACAGATACGCAGTATTTT,CASSLFGGGTDTQYF
.,TRBJ2-2,.,TRBV9,TGTGCCAGCAGCCCCTCCTTAGAGTTTGCCGGGGAGCTGTTTTTT,CASSPSLEFAGELFF
.,TRBJ1-3,.,TRBV18,TGTGCCAGCTCACAACCGGGCGCCGATTCTGGAAACACCATATATTTT,CASSQPGADSGNTIYF
.,TRBJ1-1,.,TRBV27,TGTGCCAGCAGACCGGAGGGGCCGGCGATCACTGAAGCTTTCTTT,CASRPEGPAITEAFF
TRBD1,TRBJ1-2,.,TRBV7-9,TGTGCCAGCAGCTTAGGAGTAGGACAGGGGGCTTACTATGGCTACACCTTC,CASSLGVGQGAYYGYTF
TRBD1,TRBJ1-5,.,TRBV5-8,TGTGCCAGCAGTTTTCCGGGACAGGGGTCACCCCAGCATTTT,CASSFPGQGSPQHF
.,TRBJ1-4,few,TRBV19,TGTGCCAGTAGTATCCCCCTGGGCAGCAATGAAAAACTGTTTTTT,CASSIPLGSNEKLFF
TRBD2,TRBJ2-7,.,TRBV9,TGTGCCAGCGGTAGCGGGGGGGCCGCCTACGAGCAGTACTTC,CASGSGGAAYEQYF
TRBD1,TRBJ1-2,.,TRBV29-1,TGCAGCGTCGACGACAGGGGCGACTATGGCTACACCTTC,CSVDDRGDYGYTF